This T cell receptor beta chain is drawn from a study of early T cells in non-severe SARS-CoV-2 infection (dated by TCRdb to about 2021). In terms of the full investigation: Because TCR sequencing relied on bulk RNA taken from unsorted whole blood, pairing of alpha and beta chains was not possible. Paper-wide results and their limitations: VDJdb matching was skewed toward anti-spike CD8 responses, so virus-specific expansions were likely underestimated and private and CD4 specificities were missed.

From a lookup of the germline V gene, CDR1 and CDR2 are MNHEY and SVGAGI. The germline V and J ends show losses of 6 bases and 2 bases respectively, and no gene match explains 11 bases of the junction. There are 16 amino acids in the CDR3, from cysteine to phenylalanine inclusive. Here the CDR3 DNA is all that survives: 48 bases in frame from base 1. Set within a cohort of healthcare workers in London, UK, this nested case-control study involved weekly PCR testing of nasopharyngeal swabs along with blood sampling. Healthcare workers were recruited during the week of the UK lockdown, between 23 and 31 March 2020, and followed weekly for up to about 15 weeks. This clonotype was counted a few times. Its antigen is not yet known. Qualities for individual bases were not recorded, and no much larger clone is one base off. The library was produced with 5' RACE. Sequenced on a NextSeq 500. The TCR library protocol attached unique molecular identifiers to individual cDNA molecules to correct for sequencing error and PCR bias. Both TCR alpha and beta chains were sequenced, and tight co-correlation was observed between alpha and beta sequence abundances in each sample. In the original analysis: Decombinator V4 was used to annotate the V gene, J gene and CDR3 of the TCR sequences. Expanded TCRs were defined as changing significantly between any two time points under a Poisson model with p below 0.0001. TCR abundances were normalised to the total number of TCRs sequenced in each sample and reported as counts per million. TRAV1-2 paired with TRAJ12, TRAJ20 or TRAJ33 defined MAIT TCRs, while TRAV10 paired with TRAJ18 defined iNKT TCRs. A search of VDJdb, accessed on 1 November 2021, was run for TCRs annotated to CMV, EBV and SARS-CoV-2, with TCRs annotated for multiple antigens excluded. Clones were called with MiXCR by TCRdb after fastp trimmed the public reads at Q25, and only in-frame beta chains were retained. Every CDR3 protein is listed once, alongside the most common genes and DNA of its rows. Here the V and J calls rest on TCRdb's processing, not on the authors' analysis. The sample profile shows approximately 50,000 distinct CDR3 sequences; approximately 8.5% of them were found once. 14% to 15% of the sample comes from the top ten.

The rearrangement combines TRBV6-5 with TRBJ2-3; 7 nucleotides in the junction match TRBD2. Sequencing used whole blood. The TCR comes from an adult who was a healthcare worker with PCR-confirmed SARS-CoV-2 infection or an uninfected control (not recorded which). The CDR3 protein: CASSPQLAWSTDTQYF. The sequenced DNA is TGTGCCAGCAGCCCTCAACTAGCGTGGTCCACAGATACGCAGTATTTT.